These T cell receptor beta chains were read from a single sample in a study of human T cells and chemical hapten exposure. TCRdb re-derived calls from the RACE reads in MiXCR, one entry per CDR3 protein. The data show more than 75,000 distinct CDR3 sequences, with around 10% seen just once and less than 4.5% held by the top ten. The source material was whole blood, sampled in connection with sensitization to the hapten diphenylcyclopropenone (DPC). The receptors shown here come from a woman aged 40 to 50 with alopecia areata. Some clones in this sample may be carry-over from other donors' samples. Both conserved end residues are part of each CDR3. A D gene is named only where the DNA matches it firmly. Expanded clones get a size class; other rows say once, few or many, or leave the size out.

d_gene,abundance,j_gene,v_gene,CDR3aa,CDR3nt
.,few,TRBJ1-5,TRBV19,CASSIVKGNQPQHF,TGTGCCAGTAGTATAGTTAAGGGGAATCAGCCCCAGCATTTT
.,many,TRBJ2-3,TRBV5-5,CASSLEGLPTDTQYF,TGTGCCAGCAGCTTGGAAGGGCTACCCACAGATACGCAGTATTTT
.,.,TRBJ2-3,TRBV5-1,CASRESGTDTQYF,TGCGCCAGTAGGGAAAGCGGCACAGATACGCAGTATTTT
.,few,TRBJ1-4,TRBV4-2,CASSQEHRNEKLFF,TGTGCCAGCAGCCAAGAACACAGGAATGAAAAACTGTTTTTT
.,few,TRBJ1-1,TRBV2,CASSEAPGPTEAFF,TGTGCCAGCAGTGAAGCCCCTGGACCGACTGAAGCTTTCTTT
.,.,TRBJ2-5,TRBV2,CASSEALRDPNYF,TGTGCCAGCAGTGAAGCGCTCCGGGACCCCAACTACTTC
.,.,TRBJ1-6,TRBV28,CASSSSTGRNSPLHF,TGTGCCAGCAGTTCCTCCACAGGCCGGAATTCACCCCTCCACTTT
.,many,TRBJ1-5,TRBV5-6,CASSLAGGQPQHF,TGTGCCAGCAGCTTGGCCGGGGGTCAGCCCCAGCATTTT
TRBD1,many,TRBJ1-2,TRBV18,CASSAGQRYGGYTF,TGTGCCAGCTCAGCGGGACAGCGCTATGGCGGGTACACCTTC
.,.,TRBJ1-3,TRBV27,CASSLGHSGNTIYF,TGTGCCAGCAGTTTAGGGCACTCTGGAAACACCATATATTTT
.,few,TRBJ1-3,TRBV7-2,CASSPPGGRGNTIYF,TGTGCCAGCAGCCCTCCGGGGGGTCGGGGAAACACCATATATTTT
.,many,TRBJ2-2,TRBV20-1,CSARDTGGVNTGELFF,TGCAGTGCTAGAGATACCGGGGGAGTTAACACCGGGGAGCTGTTTTTT
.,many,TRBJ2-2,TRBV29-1,CSVARTGELFF,TGCAGCGTCGCCCGAACCGGGGAGCTGTTTTTT
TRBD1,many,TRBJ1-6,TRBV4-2,CASSQGGTGGNSPLHF,TGTGCCAGCAGCCAAGGGGGGACAGGGGGAAATTCACCCCTCCACTTT
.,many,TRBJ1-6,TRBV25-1,CASSDAELSSPLHF,TGTGCCAGCAGTGACGCAGAACTGAGTTCACCCCTCCACTTT
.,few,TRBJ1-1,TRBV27,CASSFGVKNTEAFF,TGTGCCAGCAGTTTCGGGGTAAAGAACACTGAAGCTTTCTTT
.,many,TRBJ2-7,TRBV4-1,CASSQVWGVYEQYF,TGCGCCAGCAGCCAAGTGTGGGGGGTATACGAGCAGTACTTC